A selection of T cell receptor beta chains follows, all from one sample in a study of technical replicates of blood from a few donors. Here immunoSEQ multiplex PCR was the method, and the copy in TCRdb shows in-frame clones only, minus some. Of tens of thousands of clones listed, almost 96% are singletons. Source material: T cells isolated from PBMCs. These receptors were obtained from a human donor in good health. Each CDR3 is given with its conserved first and last residue. A D gene is named only where the DNA matches it firmly. Clone size is given for some rows only: seen once, a few or many times, or a class if the clone is expanded.

j_call v_call clone_size d_call cdr3_nt cdr3_aa
TRBJ1-1 TRBV6-5 . . TGTGCCAGCAGTTACTCCAGAAACACTGAAGCTTTCTTT CASSYSRNTEAFF
TRBJ2-1 TRBV7-3 . . TGTGCCAGCAGCTTTCATCAGGGAAGGAATGAGCAGTTCTTC CASSFHQGRNEQFF
TRBJ1-5 TRBV19 few . TGTGCCAGTAAGGGGCTCAGCAATCAGCCCCAGCATTTT CASKGLSNQPQHF
TRBJ2-2 TRBV6-4 . TRBD2 TGTGCCAGCAGTGACGGAGCGGGAGGGAACACCGGGGAGCTGTTTTTT CASSDGAGGNTGELFF
TRBJ1-1 TRBV27 . . TGTGCCAGCAATACCGCGGGCTCTGAAGCTTTCTTT CASNTAGSEAFF
TRBJ2-7 TRBV18 . TRBD1 TGTGCCAGCTCGGGGACAGAAGAAGAGGGGCGCGAGCAGTACTTC CASSGTEEEGREQYF
TRBJ2-1 TRBV27 . TRBD2 TGTGCCAGCAGTTTAGCCACGGGACTAGCGGGAATCCGTCAGTTCTTC CASSLATGLAGIRQFF
TRBJ2-1 TRBV19 . TRBD2 TGTGCCAGTAGTTTGGCGGGAGGCCCCTACAATGAGCAGTTCTTC CASSLAGGPYNEQFF
TRBJ2-7 TRBV5-4 . . TGTGCCAGCAGCTGGGGGGACGAGCAGTACTTC CASSWGDEQYF
TRBJ2-7 TRBV5-4 . TRBD1 TGTGCCAGCAGCTTGGGGGACAGGGGTTACGAGCAGTACTTC CASSLGDRGYEQYF